The 26 T cell receptor beta chains listed next were all sequenced from one sample in a study of regulatory T cells in long-lasting Graves disease. The time point: newly diagnosed GD, antithyroid drugs for less than 3 months. PBMCs provided the RNA from which the TCR library was made. Combining iRepertoire HTBI primers with Arm-PCR of CDR3 regions, the authors built TCR beta libraries. TCRdb fed the multiplex PCR reads into MiXCR, producing one record per CDR3 protein. This sample yields about 350,000 distinct CDR3 sequences, of which about a sixth are seen a single time; about 32% belongs to the top ten. The sample was also linked to a second study, of T cells in Graves' hyperthyroidism and ophthalmopathy.

Here the sequenced sample was peripheral blood mononuclear cells (PBMCs), taken at new diagnosis, from a patient treated with antithyroid drugs. The receptor source for this set is a man aged 35-49 years with Graves disease.

In its sample, this clonotype was seen many times. This chain uses TRBV3-1 with TRBJ1-2; D is perhaps TRBD1 (5 bases). Germline loops: CDR1 LGHDT, CDR2 YNNKEL (reference sequence). The CDR3 is 13 residues long. The V and J ends lost 0 bases and 8 bases respectively, with 10 bases between them. The CDR3 region is CASSQEYRLGYTF. The CDR3 coding sequence is TGTGCCAGCAGCCAAGAATACAGGCTCGGCTACACCTTC.

This chain uses TRBV20-1 with TRBJ1-5, with a tentative D call TRBD1 (5 bases). The V and J ends lost 0 bases and 0 bases respectively, with 18 bases between them. The CDR3 contains 18 residues. From germline, CDR1 is DFQATT and CDR2 SNEGSKA (reference sequence). The CDR3 sequence is CSARDSRQGGYSNQPQHF. In nucleotides, the CDR3 is TGCAGTGCTAGAGATTCTAGGCAGGGAGGGTATAGCAATCAGCCCCAGCATTTT.

In this sample, this clonotype turned up a few times. This sequence joins TRBV20-1 and TRBJ2-1; D call uncertain. Germline assignment: CDR1 DFQATT and CDR2 SNEGSKA (reference sequence). There are 16 residues in the CDR3. V was trimmed by 0 bases and J by 2 bases, leaving 14 bases between them. CDR3 sequence reads: CSAREPPGGPYNEQFF. CDR3 nucleotides: TGCAGTGCTAGAGAGCCCCCAGGCGGTCCCTACAATGAGCAGTTCTTC.

This clonotype was recorded at least ten times. The chain has TRBV7-8 and TRBJ2-5; D gene ambiguous. With 9 bases removed from V and 2 bases from J, the gap between germline ends came to 7 bases. CDR1 SGHVS and CDR2 FQNEAQ come from the germline V gene. The CDR3 contains 11 residues. CDR3: CASTPQETQYF. The CDR3 region has the DNA TGTGCCAGTACACCACAAGAGACCCAGTACTTC.

This clonotype occurred many times. This chain connects TRBV11-3 to TRBJ2-7; D possibly corresponds to TRBD2 (7 bases). CDR1 and CDR2 from the germline V gene are SGHNT and YENEEA. V was shortened by 5 bases and J by 4 bases, with 15 bases between the two germline ends. This CDR3 spans 14 amino acids. The CDR3 bases are TGTGCCAGCAGCCTACCAGGGGAGGGATACGAGCAGTACTTC. Protein: CASSLPGEGYEQYF.

The V call is TRBV6-1, the J call TRBJ2-7, with 8 bases identical to TRBD2. The ends lost 5 bases at V and 3 bases at J; junction bases unmatched: 18. Germline lookup yields CDR1 MNHNS and CDR2 SASEGT. The CDR3 runs to 18 residues. For the CDR3, the DNA is TGTGCCAGCAGTCCCCGTTTGTGGGGCGGGGGGACCTTCTACGAGCAGTACTTC. It codes for CASSPRLWGGGTFYEQYF.

This clonotype came up a few times. The chain uses TRBV10-3 and TRBJ1-3; no clear D gene. This CDR3 is built from 11 residues. The V gene lost 4 bases and the J gene lost 4 bases, with 2 bases spanning the gap. The germline V gene has CDR1 ENHRY and CDR2 SYGVKD. The CDR3 loop reads CAISGGNTIYF. The CDR3 nucleotides read TGTGCCATCAGTGGCGGAAACACCATATATTTT.

This clonotype was detected a few times. No conserved phenylalanine or tryptophan is present at the end of the CDR3, so a read error is the likely explanation. The chain couples TRBV15 to TRBJ1-5, with D possibly TRBD1 on 5 matching bases. The V end lost 0 bases, the J end lost 7 bases, and 13 bases lay between the germline ends. The CDR3 totals 15 residues. Per germline, CDR1 LNHNV and CDR2 YYDKDF (reference sequence). In DNA form, the CDR3 reads TGTGCCACCAGCAGAGACCGGGGGGTAGGACAGCCCCAGCATCTT. It specifies CATSRDRGVGQPQHL.

This clonotype came up a few times. The CDR3 DNA is TGTGCCAGCAGCGCACAATCGGGACGGACAGGGCCAACGAATGAGCAGTTCTTC. Its protein is CASSAQSGRTGPTNEQFF. This chain connects TRBV9 to TRBJ2-1; 8 bases line up with TRBD1. CDR1 and CDR2 (germline): SGDLS, YYNGEE. The CDR3 has 18 residues. J lost 7 bases, V lost 3 bases, and 18 bases had no gene match.

This clonotype has ten or more counts. The chain is built from TRBV12-3 or TRBV12-4 and TRBJ2-2; D is tentatively TRBD1 or TRBD2 (5 bases each). Trimming left V 0 bases short and J 8 bases short, with 10 bases between. This CDR3 is 14 amino acids long. The CDR3 here is CASSLAGAPGELFF. For the CDR3, the DNA is TGTGCCAGCAGTTTAGCCGGGGCCCCGGGGGAGCTGTTTTTT.

Ten or more counts support this clonotype. This chain uses TRBV18 with TRBJ1-1; D possibly corresponds to TRBD1 (5 bases). The CDR3 contains 14 residues. Germline V gene sequence: CDR1 KGHSH, CDR2 LQKENI. V lost 3 bases and J 5 bases, leaving 13 bases between the germline ends. The CDR3 loop is CASSPRGGGTEAFF. DNA for the CDR3: TGTGCCAGCTCACCCCGGGGCGGAGGGACTGAAGCTTTCTTT.

There are a few counts of this clonotype. The chain is built from TRBV9 and TRBJ1-2; 11 bases match TRBD1. Germline CDR1 reads SGDLS; CDR2 reads YYNGEE. The CDR3 has 16 residues. The V and J ends lost 0 bases and 4 bases, in that order; junction bases with no gene match: 5. The chain's CDR3 is CASSVDPGQGGYGYTF. The CDR3 nucleotides read TGTGCCAGCAGCGTAGACCCGGGACAGGGGGGCTATGGCTACACCTTC.

V is TRBV30 and J is TRBJ1-2; tentative D call: TRBD1 (6 bases). V was clipped by 4 bases and J by 12 bases, with 18 bases between them. CDR1 and CDR2 (germline): GTSNPN, SVGIG (reference sequence). The CDR3 extends over 12 amino acids. CDR3 sequence (DNA): TGTGCCTGGAACCGGGACACGCCGCCGCACACCTTC. Translated, it gives CAWNRDTPPHTF. The variable domain in full, completed from reference TRBV30 and TRBJ1-2, reads SQTIHQWPATLVQPVGSPLSLECTVEGTSNPNLYWYRQAAGRGLQLLFYSVGIGQISSEVPQNLSASRPQDRQFILSSKKLLLSDSGFYLCAWNRDTPPHTFGSGTRLTVV.

This clonotype has a count of ten or more. The chain combines TRBV7-6 with TRBJ1-1, with a possible D match to TRBD1 (5 bases). Germline CDR1 is SGHVS and CDR2 is FNYEAQ. This CDR3 is built from 13 residues. The V end was cut by 1 base, the J end by 10 bases, with 13 bases between. The CDR3 loop is CASSLEQAGGAFF. Here the CDR3 DNA reads TGTGCCAGCAGCTTAGAACAAGCCGGGGGAGCTTTCTTT.

In regard to this clonotype: A much larger clone differs by one base, so this may be a read error. The J gene is TRBJ1-1, the V gene TRBV18, with TRBD1 identical over 9 bases. Germline V gene lookup returns CDR1 KGHSH and CDR2 LQKENI. The CDR3 is 15 amino acids. The CDR3 DNA is TGTGCCAGCTCACCACCGTGGTCGGGACAGGGAGGAGCTTCCTTT. Protein sequence: CASSPPWSGQGGASF.

This clonotype occurred many times. The chain links TRBV18 to TRBJ2-1, with a tentative D call TRBD1 (6 bases). Germline V CDR1 and CDR2: KGHSH, LQKENI. The ends were cut back, 4 bases at V and 5 bases at J, with 12 bases in the middle. CDR3 length: 14 amino acids. CDR3 nucleotides: TGTGCCAGCTCACTGATGGCAGGGGACAATGAGCAGTTCTTC. It codes for CASSLMAGDNEQFF.

The V and J genes are TRBV27 and TRBJ1-4, with D possibly TRBD1 on 6 matching bases. With 5 bases removed from V and 8 bases from J, the gap between germline ends came to 12 bases. This CDR3 has 13 amino acids. CDR1 is MNHEY and CDR2 is SMNVEV in the germline V gene (reference sequence). Here the CDR3 reads CASSPLGGEKLFF. Written as DNA, the CDR3 is TGTGCCAGCAGTCCTCTAGGGGGAGAAAAACTGTTTTTT.

In the case of this clonotype: A far bigger clonotype differs at one base, so this is likely a read error. The conserved phenylalanine or tryptophan normally closing the CDR3 is absent here, so this likely arose from a read error. The CDR3 nucleotides are TGCAGTGCTACCGGACTAGCGGGGAGTCAAGAGACCCAGTACCTC. Protein product: CSATGLAGSQETQYL. The V and J genes are TRBV20-1 and TRBJ2-1, with TRBD2 identical over 12 bases. The better agreement between TRBJ2-5 and the DNA end casts doubt on the J call. The germline gives CDR1 DFQATT, CDR2 SNEGSKA (reference sequence). This CDR3 spans 15 amino acids.

This clonotype was counted ten times or more. CDR3 coding DNA: TGCAGCGTTGTAAGGGACCTTGGGAACACAGATACGCAGTATTTT. Translating it yields CSVVRDLGNTDTQYF. The chain employs TRBV29-1 and TRBJ2-3, with D perhaps TRBD1 or TRBD2 (5 bases each). There are 15 residues in the CDR3. In germline, CDR1 is SQVTM, CDR2 ANQGSEA. V was cut by 4 bases and J by 2 bases, with 16 bases left in between.

This clonotype was recorded at least ten times. V and J are TRBV20-1 and TRBJ1-6, with D tentatively TRBD1 (6 bases). The CDR3 sequence is 16 residues long. Trimming left V 5 bases short and J 7 bases short, with 21 bases between. Germline V gene sequence: CDR1 DFQATT, CDR2 SNEGSKA (reference sequence). The CDR3 nucleotides are TGCAGTGCTCCCGCTTTTGAGACAGGCGAAAATTCACCCCTCCACTTT. Translating it yields CSAPAFETGENSPLHF.

This clonotype was recorded at least ten times. V is TRBV6-2 or TRBV6-3 and J is TRBJ2-7; D is possibly TRBD1 (6 bases). The V end was cut by 2 bases, the J end by 0 bases, with 17 bases between. The V gene's germline CDR1 is MNHEY and CDR2 SVGEGT. The CDR3 sequence is 17 residues long. This chain's CDR3 is CASSYESDSFPSYEQYF. CDR3 nucleotide sequence: TGTGCCAGCAGTTACGAATCGGACAGCTTCCCCTCCTACGAGCAGTACTTC.

This clonotype was seen at least ten times. This sequence joins TRBV9 and TRBJ1-5; a possible D gene is TRBD1 (5 bases). CDR1 is SGDLS, CDR2 YYNGEE, per germline. V was shortened by 4 bases and J by 0 bases, with 14 bases between the two germline ends. This CDR3 is built from 16 residues. CDR3 in DNA: TGTGCCAGCAGCCCGGGGGGGTTTGGTAGCAATCAGCCCCAGCATTTT. Its protein product is CASSPGGFGSNQPQHF. Full variable domain (rest looked up from reference TRBV9 and TRBJ1-5): DSGVTQTPKHLITATGQRVTLRCSPRSGDLSVYWYQQSLDQGLQFLIQYYNGEERAKGNILERFSAQQFPDLHSELNLSSLELGDSALYFCASSPGGFGSNQPQHFGDGTRLSIL.

This clonotype was counted between two and nine times. The V and J genes are TRBV5-1 and TRBJ2-2; D unclear. Deletions cut 0 bases from V and 6 bases from J, with 12 bases between. The CDR3 is 15 residues long. The germline V gene has CDR1 SGHRS and CDR2 YFSETQ. The DNA of the CDR3 is TGCGCCAGCAGCTTGGGCCCTCCCCAGGCCGGGGAGCTGTTTTTT. Protein: CASSLGPPQAGELFF.

Ten or more counts support this clonotype. The chain combines TRBV2 with TRBJ1-5, with D possibly matching TRBD1 (5 bases). Trimming took off 7 bases at V and 6 bases at J, with 13 bases between the two ends. Germline loops: CDR1 SNHLY, CDR2 FYNNEI. The CDR3 length is 13 residues. In DNA, the CDR3 is TGTGCCAGCATGGGGCAGTTCGGTCAGCCCCAGCATTTT. It codes for CASMGQFGQPQHF.

This chain connects TRBV7-2 to TRBJ1-1; maybe TRBD1 (6 bases). CDR1 is SGHTA, CDR2 FQGNSA, per germline. There are 17 residues in the CDR3. Trimming took 4 bases from V and 0 from J, leaving 18 bases between them. CDR3 in DNA: TGTGCCAGCAGCTCCCCAAGCCAGGGGCGAATGAACACTGAAGCTTTCTTT. It yields the protein CASSSPSQGRMNTEAFF. The full variable domain, with the rest looked up from reference TRBV7-2 and TRBJ1-1, is GAGVSQSPSNKVTEKGKDVELRCDPISGHTALYWYRQSLGQGLEFLIYFQGNSAPDKSGLPSDRFSAERTGGSVSTLTIQRTQQEDSAVYLCASSSPSQGRMNTEAFFGQGTRLTVV.

Worth noting for this clonotype: One base away lies a much larger clone, so this may be a sequencing read error. The V gene is TRBV2, the J gene TRBJ1-1; perhaps TRBD1 as D (5 bases). The V end was cut by 3 bases, the J end by 4 bases, with 18 bases between. Germline assignment: CDR1 SNHLY and CDR2 FYNNEI. The CDR3 has 16 amino acids. The DNA for the CDR3 is TGTGCCAGCAGTGAGTGGAGCAGGGCAGCGGGCACTGAAGCTTTCTTT. This translates into CASSEWSRAAGTEAFF.